This TCR beta chain was recovered during a study of blood T cell repertoires in COVID-19. Libraries were prepared by immunoSEQ multiplex PCR; TCRdb keeps only in-frame clonotypes and omits some of them. The data contain 100,000 to 150,000 clones, about 88% of them singletons. The CDR3 loop spans 13 amino acids. The V and J ends lost 8 bases and 3 bases, in that order; junction bases with no gene match: 4. Sequenced material: peripheral blood. The V call is TRBV12-3 or TRBV12-4, the J call TRBJ2-1, with 7 bases aligning to TRBD2. This TCR was sampled from a woman older than 75 with acute or convalescent COVID-19. The CDR3 spells CASLRDYYNEQFF. The CDR3 DNA is TGTGCCAGCCTCCGGGACTACTACAATGAGCAGTTCTTC.